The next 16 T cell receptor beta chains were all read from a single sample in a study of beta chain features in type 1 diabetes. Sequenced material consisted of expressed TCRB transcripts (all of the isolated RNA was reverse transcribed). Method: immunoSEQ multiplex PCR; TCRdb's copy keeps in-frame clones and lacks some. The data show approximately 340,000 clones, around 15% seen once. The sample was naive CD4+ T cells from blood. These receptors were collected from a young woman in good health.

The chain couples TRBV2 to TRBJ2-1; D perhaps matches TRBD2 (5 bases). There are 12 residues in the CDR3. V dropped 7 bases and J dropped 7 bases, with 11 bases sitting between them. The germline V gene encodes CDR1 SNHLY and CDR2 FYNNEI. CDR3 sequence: CASNRDYNEQFF. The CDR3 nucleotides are TGTGCCAGCAACAGAGACTATAATGAGCAGTTCTTC.

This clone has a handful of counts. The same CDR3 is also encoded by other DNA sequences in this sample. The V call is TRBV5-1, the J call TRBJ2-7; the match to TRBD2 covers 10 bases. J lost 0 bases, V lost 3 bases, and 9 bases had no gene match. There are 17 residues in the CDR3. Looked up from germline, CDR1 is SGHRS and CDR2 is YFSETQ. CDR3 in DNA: TGCGCCAGCAGCTCACCACGACTAGCGGGCAACTCCTACGAGCAGTACTTC. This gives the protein CASSSPRLAGNSYEQYF.

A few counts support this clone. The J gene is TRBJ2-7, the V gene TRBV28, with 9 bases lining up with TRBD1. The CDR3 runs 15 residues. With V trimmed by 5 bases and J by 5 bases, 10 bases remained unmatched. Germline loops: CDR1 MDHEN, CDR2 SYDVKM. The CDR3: CASSPTGQGADEQYF. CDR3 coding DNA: TGTGCCAGCAGTCCGACGGGACAGGGAGCCGACGAGCAGTACTTC.

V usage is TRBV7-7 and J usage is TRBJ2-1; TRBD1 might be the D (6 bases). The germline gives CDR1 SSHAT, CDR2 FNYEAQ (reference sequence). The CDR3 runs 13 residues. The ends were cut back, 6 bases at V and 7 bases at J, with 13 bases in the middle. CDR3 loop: CASSTGRSNEQFF. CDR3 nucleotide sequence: TGTGCCAGCAGTACAGGGAGATCGAATGAGCAGTTCTTC.

The CDR3 loop reads CASSYPTGQGLHF. The CDR3 DNA reads TGTGCCAGCAGTTACCCTACGGGACAGGGGTTGCATTTT. The gene calls are TRBV6-6 and TRBJ1-5, with 10 bases matching TRBD1. CDR1 is MNHNY, CDR2 SVGAGI, per germline (reference sequence). CDR3 length: 13 amino acids. With 2 bases clipped from V and 15 bases from J, the junction kept 7 bases outside the gene matches.

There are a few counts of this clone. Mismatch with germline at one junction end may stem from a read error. The CDR3: CATSVGMGQGANQPQHF. CDR3 sequence (DNA): TGTGCCACCAGTGTGGGAATGGGACAGGGCGCCAATCAGCCCCAGCATTTT. The chain combines TRBV10-3 with TRBJ1-5; 9 bases fit TRBD1. Germline CDR1 ENHRY, CDR2 SYGVKD. This CDR3 spans 17 amino acids.

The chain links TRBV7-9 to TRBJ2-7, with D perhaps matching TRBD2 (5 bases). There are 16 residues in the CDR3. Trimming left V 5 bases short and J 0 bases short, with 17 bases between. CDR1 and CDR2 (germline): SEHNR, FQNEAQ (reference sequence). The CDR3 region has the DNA TGTGCCAGCAGCCGCGGGCGGTCCCAAACCTCCTACGAGCAGTACTTC. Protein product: CASSRGRSQTSYEQYF.

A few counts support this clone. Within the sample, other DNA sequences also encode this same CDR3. This CDR3 is CASSSGGYTF. The CDR3 nucleotides read TGTGCCAGCAGCTCCGGTGGCTACACCTTC. The chain recombines TRBV28 with TRBJ1-2, with D hard to call. Germline-derived CDR1 and CDR2 are MDHEN and SYDVKM. V lost 6 bases and J lost 7, with 6 bases in between. The CDR3 is 10 residues long.

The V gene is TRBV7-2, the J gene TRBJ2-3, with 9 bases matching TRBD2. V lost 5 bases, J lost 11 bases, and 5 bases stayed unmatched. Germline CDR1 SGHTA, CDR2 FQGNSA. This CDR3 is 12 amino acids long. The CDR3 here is CASSLSSGMQYF. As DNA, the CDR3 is TGTGCCAGCAGCCTATCTAGCGGGATGCAGTATTTT.

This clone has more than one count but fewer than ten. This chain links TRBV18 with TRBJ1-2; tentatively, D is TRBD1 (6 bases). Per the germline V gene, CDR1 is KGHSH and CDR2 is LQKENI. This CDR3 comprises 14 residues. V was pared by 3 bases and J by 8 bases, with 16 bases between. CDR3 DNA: TGTGCCAGCTCACCCACAGGACAGCTGGGGGGCTACACCTTC. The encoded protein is CASSPTGQLGGYTF. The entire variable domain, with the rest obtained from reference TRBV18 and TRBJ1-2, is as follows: NAGVMQNPRHLVRRRGQEARLRCSPMKGHSHVYWYRQLPEEGLKFMVYLQKENIIDESGMPKERFSAEFPKEGPSILRIQQVVRGDSAAYFCASSPTGQLGGYTFGSGTRLTVV.

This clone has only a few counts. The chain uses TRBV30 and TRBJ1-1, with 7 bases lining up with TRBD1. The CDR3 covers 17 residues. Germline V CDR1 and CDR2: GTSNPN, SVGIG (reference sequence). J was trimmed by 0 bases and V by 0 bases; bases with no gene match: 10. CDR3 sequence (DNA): TGTGCCTGGAGTGTACAGTGGACAGGAAAGATGAACACTGAAGCTTTCTTT. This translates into CAWSVQWTGKMNTEAFF.

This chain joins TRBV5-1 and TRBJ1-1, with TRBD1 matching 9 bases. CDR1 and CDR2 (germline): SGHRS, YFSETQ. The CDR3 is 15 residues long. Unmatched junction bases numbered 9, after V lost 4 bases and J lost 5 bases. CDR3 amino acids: CASSHGTGGSTEAFF. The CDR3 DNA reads TGCGCCAGCAGCCACGGAACAGGGGGCTCAACTGAAGCTTTCTTT.

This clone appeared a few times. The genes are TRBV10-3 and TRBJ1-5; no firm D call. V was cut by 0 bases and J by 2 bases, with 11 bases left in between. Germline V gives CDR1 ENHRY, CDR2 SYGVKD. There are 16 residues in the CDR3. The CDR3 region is CAISESTRSGNQPQHF. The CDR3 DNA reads TGTGCCATCAGTGAGTCCACAAGAAGCGGCAATCAGCCCCAGCATTTT.

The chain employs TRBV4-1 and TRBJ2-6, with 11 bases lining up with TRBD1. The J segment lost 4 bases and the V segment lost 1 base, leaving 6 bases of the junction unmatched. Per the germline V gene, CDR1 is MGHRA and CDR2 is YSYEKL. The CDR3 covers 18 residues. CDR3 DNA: TGCGCCAGCAGCCAAGCAGGACAGGGGGCTACGGGGGCCAACGTCCTGACTTTC. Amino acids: CASSQAGQGATGANVLTF.

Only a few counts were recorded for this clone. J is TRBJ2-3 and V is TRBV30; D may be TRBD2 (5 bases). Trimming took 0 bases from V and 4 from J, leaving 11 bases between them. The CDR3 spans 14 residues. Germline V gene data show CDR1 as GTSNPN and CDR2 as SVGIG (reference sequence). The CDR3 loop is CAWSVGQLADTQYF. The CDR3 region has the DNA TGTGCCTGGAGTGTAGGCCAACTAGCAGATACGCAGTATTTT.

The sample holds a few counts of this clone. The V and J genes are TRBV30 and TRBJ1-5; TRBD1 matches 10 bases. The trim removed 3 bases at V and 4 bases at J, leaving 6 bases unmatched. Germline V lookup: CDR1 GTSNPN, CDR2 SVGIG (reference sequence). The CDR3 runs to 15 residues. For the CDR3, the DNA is TGTGCCTGGAGGAGAAGGGACAGGGGTAATCAGCCCCAGCATTTT. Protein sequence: CAWRRRDRGNQPQHF. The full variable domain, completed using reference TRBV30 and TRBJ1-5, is SQTIHQWPATLVQPVGSPLSLECTVEGTSNPNLYWYRQAAGRGLQLLFYSVGIGQISSEVPQNLSASRPQDRQFILSSKKLLLSDSGFYLCAWRRRDRGNQPQHFGDGTRLSIL.